This T cell receptor beta chain appears in the sequencing data of a study of T cells in Graves' hyperthyroidism and ophthalmopathy. Study-level findings and limits: Most thyroid clonotypes expanded above 0.001 were also detected in blood.

This clonotype was picked up a small number of times. Its antigen remains unknown. The source material, RNA transcripts, was used to amplify TCR beta CDR3 regions. With the HTBI primer set, the TCR CDR3 went through a first round of RT-PCR. One entry per CDR3 protein results from TCRdb running MiXCR on the multiplex PCR reads. The top ten hold around 47% of the sample, which has about 340,000 distinct CDR3 sequences, 15% to 20% seen once. CDR3 length: 11 residues. The germline V gene has CDR1 PRHDT and CDR2 FYEKMQ (reference sequence). V was trimmed by 5 bases and J by 11 bases, leaving 10 bases between them. Newly diagnosed patients aged 18 to 65 had hyperthyroidism of under 2 months' duration. Used for diagnoses were clinical symptoms, serum thyroxine and TRAb, thyroid ultrasound and orbital computed tomography. Cells are PBMCs isolated from 10 ml of fresh blood.

This chain links TRBV13 with TRBJ2-1; D possibly corresponds to TRBD2 (5 bases). The sample consisted of blood. This TCR was sampled from a woman between 45 and 65 years old with Graves' hyperthyroidism. CDR3 DNA: TGTGCCAGCAGCCGCGGACTGAAGCAGTTCTTC. This gives the protein CASSRGLKQFF.